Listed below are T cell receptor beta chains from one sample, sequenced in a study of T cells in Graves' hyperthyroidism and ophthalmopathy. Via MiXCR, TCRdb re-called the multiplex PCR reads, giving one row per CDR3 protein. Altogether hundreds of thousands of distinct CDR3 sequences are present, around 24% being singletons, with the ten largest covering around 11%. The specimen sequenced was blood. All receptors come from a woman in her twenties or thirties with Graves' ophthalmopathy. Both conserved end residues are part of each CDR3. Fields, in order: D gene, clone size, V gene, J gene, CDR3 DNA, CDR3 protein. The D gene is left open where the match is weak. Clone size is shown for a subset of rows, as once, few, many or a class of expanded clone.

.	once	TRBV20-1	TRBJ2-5	TGCAGTGCAGGCCTAGGGCCAGAGACCCAGTACTTC	CSAGLGPETQYF
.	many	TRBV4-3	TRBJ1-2	TGCGCCAGCAGCCAAACCATGGGGGTTGATGGCTACACCTTC	CASSQTMGVDGYTF
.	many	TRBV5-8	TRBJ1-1	TGTGCCAGCAGCTTGGTGGGGTTGAACACTGAAGCTTTCTTT	CASSLVGLNTEAFF
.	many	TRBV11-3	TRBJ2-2	TGTGCCAGCGGAGGGACACCCACCGGGGAGCTGTTTTTT	CASGGTPTGELFF
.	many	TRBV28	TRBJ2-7	TGTGCCAGCGGCTGGGGCTCCTACGAGCAGTACTTC	CASGWGSYEQYF
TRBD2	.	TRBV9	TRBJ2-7	TGTGCCAGCAGCGTAGGGGTGGCGGGAGGTGACTACGAGCAGTACTTC	CASSVGVAGGDYEQYF
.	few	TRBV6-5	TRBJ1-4	TGTGCCAGCAGTTACTCGATTTATGGGGCTAATGAAAAACTGTTTTTT	CASSYSIYGANEKLFF
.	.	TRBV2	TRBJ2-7	TGTGCCAGCCGAATCCCAGGGTCCAACGGGCAGTACTTC	CASRIPGSNGQYF
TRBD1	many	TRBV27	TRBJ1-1	TGTGCCAGCACCTTACGTTTCGGACAGGGCGGCGAGGCTTTCTTT	CASTLRFGQGGEAFF
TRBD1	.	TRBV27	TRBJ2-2	TGTGCCAGCAGTTTATCGAACAGGGGAGTGGGCGGGGAGCTGTTTTTT	CASSLSNRGVGGELFF
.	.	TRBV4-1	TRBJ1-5	TGCGCCAGCAGCCAAGCCAGGGTGGGCAATCAGCCCCAGCATTTT	CASSQARVGNQPQHF
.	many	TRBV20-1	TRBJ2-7	TGCAGTGCTGGGGGGACAGCCTACGAGCAGTACTTC	CSAGGTAYEQYF
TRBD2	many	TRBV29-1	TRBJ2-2	TGCAGCGTTGATTCTACTAGCGGGGGAAACGGGGAGCTGTTTTTT	CSVDSTSGGNGELFF
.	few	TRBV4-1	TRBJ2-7	TGCGCCAGCAGCCAAGAGGCGCCCTCCTACGAGCAGTACTTC	CASSQEAPSYEQYF
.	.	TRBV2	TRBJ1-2	TGTGCCAGCAGTGAAGCGCTTCAGGTTGACTATGGCTACACCTTC	CASSEALQVDYGYTF
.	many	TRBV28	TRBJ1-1	TGTGCCAGCAGCACCACTGTTGAAGCTTTCTTT	CASSTTVEAFF
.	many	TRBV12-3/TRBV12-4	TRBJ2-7	TGTGCCAGCAGCCCATGGGACTCCTACGAGCAGTACTTC	CASSPWDSYEQYF
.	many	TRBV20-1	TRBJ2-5	TGCAGTGCGGGGAGTAGCGGCCAAGAGACCCAGTACTTC	CSAGSSGQETQYF
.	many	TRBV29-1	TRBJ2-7	TGCAGCGTTGAATTCGGGGCGACACCAACCTACGAGCAGTACTTC	CSVEFGATPTYEQYF
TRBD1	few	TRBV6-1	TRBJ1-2	TGTGCCAGTTCGCGACAGGGACGTGGCTACACCTTC	CASSRQGRGYTF
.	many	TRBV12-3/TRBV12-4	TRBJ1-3	TGTGCCAGCAGCCCTGGGCAGGGATCCTCCGGAAACACCGTATATTTT	CASSPGQGSSGNTVYF
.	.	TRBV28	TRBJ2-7	TGTGCCAGCAGTCTTAATGGGGTCGGGGTCGTCTCCTACGAGCAGTACTTC	CASSLNGVGVVSYEQYF
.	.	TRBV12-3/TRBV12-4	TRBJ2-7	TGTGCCAGCAGTTTAACACAGTCCCGCTACGAGCAGTACTTC	CASSLTQSRYEQYF
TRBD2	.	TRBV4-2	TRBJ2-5	TGTGCCAGCAGCCGCCGACTAGCGGAACAAGAGACCCAGTACTTC	CASSRRLAEQETQYF
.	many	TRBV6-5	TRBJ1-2	TGTGCCAGCAGGGGAACAGGGTACTATGGCTACACCTTC	CASRGTGYYGYTF
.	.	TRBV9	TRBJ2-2	TGTGCCAGCAGCGTAGGGTGGGGCGTAGGCACCGGGGAGCTGTTTTTT	CASSVGWGVGTGELFF
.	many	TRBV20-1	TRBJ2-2	TGCAGTGCTAGCTTCGCTAGCAGTACCGGGGAGCTGTTTTTT	CSASFASSTGELFF
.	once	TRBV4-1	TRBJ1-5	TGCGCCAGCAGCCACCTCCCGACAGGATCGCGTCAGCCCCAGCATTTT	CASSHLPTGSRQPQHF
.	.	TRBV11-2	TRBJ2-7	TGTGCCAGCAGCTTATCTAGCCCGGGTAATTTCTACGAGCAGTACTTC	CASSLSSPGNFYEQYF
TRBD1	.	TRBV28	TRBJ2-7	TGTGCCAGCAGTTTATCCGGGACAGGCAACGAGCAGTACTTC	CASSLSGTGNEQYF
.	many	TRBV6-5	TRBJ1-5	TGTGCCAGCAGTTACTCGGGTTATCAGCCCCAGCATTTT	CASSYSGYQPQHF
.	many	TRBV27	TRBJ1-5	TGTGCCAGCAGTTTAACAGGGCTCAGCCAGCCCCAGCATTTT	CASSLTGLSQPQHF
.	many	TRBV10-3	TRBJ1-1	TGTGCCATCAGTGATGATTTGCAGGGAGGCACTGAAGCTTTCTTT	CAISDDLQGGTEAFF
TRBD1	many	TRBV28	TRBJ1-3	TGTGCCAGCAGTCGTGCAGGGGGTTCTGGAAACACCATATATTTT	CASSRAGGSGNTIYF
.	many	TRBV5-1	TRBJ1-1	TGCGCCAGCCTAGGGGACACTGAAGCTTTCTTT	CASLGDTEAFF
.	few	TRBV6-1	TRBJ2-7	TGTGCCAGCAGTGACAGGCGAAACTCCTACGAGCAGTACTTC	CASSDRRNSYEQYF
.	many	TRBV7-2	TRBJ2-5	TGTGCCAGCAGCTTTGGGACTCAAGAGACCCAGTACTTC	CASSFGTQETQYF
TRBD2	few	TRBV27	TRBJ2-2	TGTGCCAGCGGGGGACTAGCGGAGAACACCGGGGAGCTGTTTTTT	CASGGLAENTGELFF
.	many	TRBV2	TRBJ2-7	TGTGCCAGCAGTGGGGCGGGGTTCCACGAGCAGTACTTC	CASSGAGFHEQYF
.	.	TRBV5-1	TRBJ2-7	TGCGCCAGCAGCGGCTCCGGGACATCCCTTTACGAGCAGTACTTC	CASSGSGTSLYEQYF
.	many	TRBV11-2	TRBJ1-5	TGTGCCAGCAGCGACGGGAGGGGGCAGCCCCAGCATTTT	CASSDGRGQPQHF
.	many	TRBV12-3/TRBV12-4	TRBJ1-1	TGTGCCAGCAGTTCCAGGGAGAACACTGAAGCTTTCTTT	CASSSRENTEAFF
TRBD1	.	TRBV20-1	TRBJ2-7	TGCAGTGCCATCCCGGGACAGGGGGTCCACGAGCAGTACTTC	CSAIPGQGVHEQYF
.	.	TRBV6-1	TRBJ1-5	TGTGCCAGCAGGCCAATCAATCAGCCCCAGCATTTT	CASRPINQPQHF
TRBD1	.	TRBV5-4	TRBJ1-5	TGTGCCAGCTGCTTGACAGGGTACGGCAATCAGCCCCAGCATTTT	CASCLTGYGNQPQHF
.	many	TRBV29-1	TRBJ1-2	TGCAGCGGGTGGCAAAACCTTGGCTACACCTTC	CSGWQNLGYTF
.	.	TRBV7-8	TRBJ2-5	TGTGCCAGCAGCCTCTCAGGGCCGGGAGAAAAAGGAGAGACCCAGTACTTC	CASSLSGPGEKGETQYF
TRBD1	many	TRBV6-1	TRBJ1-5	TGTGCCAGCCACGAATGGACAGGAAATAGCAATCAGCCCCAGCATTTT	CASHEWTGNSNQPQHF
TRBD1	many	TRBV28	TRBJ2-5	TGTGCCAGCAGTTCTCAGGGGGTTTGGACCCAGTACTTC	CASSSQGVWTQYF
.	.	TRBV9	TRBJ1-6	TGTGCCAGCAGCGTAGGGGTGGGGGCGCGTTATTCACCCCTCCACTTT	CASSVGVGARYSPLHF
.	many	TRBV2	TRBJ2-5	TGTGCCAGCAGTGGTAGGACAGCACAAGAGACCCAGTACTTC	CASSGRTAQETQYF
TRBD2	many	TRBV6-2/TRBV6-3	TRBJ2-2	TGTGCCAGCAGTTTAGCGGGAGACACCGGGGAGCTGTTTTTT	CASSLAGDTGELFF
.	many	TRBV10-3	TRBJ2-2	TGTGCCATCAGTGAGACCAAAACCGGGGAGCTGTTTTTT	CAISETKTGELFF
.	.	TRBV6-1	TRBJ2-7	TGTGCCAGCAGGCCTGGGGTCGCGTCAGAAACCTACGAGCAGTACTTC	CASRPGVASETYEQYF
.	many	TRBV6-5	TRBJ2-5	TGTGCCAGCTGCTTTAGCGTCCAAGAGACCCAGTACTTC	CASCFSVQETQYF
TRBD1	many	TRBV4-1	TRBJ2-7	TGCGCCAGCAGCCGAGTCTCCGGGACAGGGGAATACGAGCAGTACTTC	CASSRVSGTGEYEQYF
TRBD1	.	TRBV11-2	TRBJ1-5	TGTGCCAGCAGCCCCGGGACAGCCTTATCCAATCAGCCCCAGCATTTT	CASSPGTALSNQPQHF
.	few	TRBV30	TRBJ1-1	TGTGCCTGGACACAAGACACTGAAGCTTTCTTT	CAWTQDTEAFF
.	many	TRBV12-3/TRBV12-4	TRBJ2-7	TGTGCCAGCAGCCCTGGCCTGTCCGAGCAGTACTTC	CASSPGLSEQYF
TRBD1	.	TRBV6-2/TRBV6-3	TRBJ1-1	TGTGCCAGCAGAACCCACAGGGGGAGGACTGAAGCTTTCTTT	CASRTHRGRTEAFF